The 27 T cell receptor beta chains below were found in one sample sequenced in a study of T cells in localized non-small cell lung cancer. The method was immunoSEQ multiplex PCR; TCRdb's version includes in-frame clones alone and lacks a portion of them. The sample gives about 47,000 clones, about 86% of which show up once; more than 2% is in the top ten. Here the sequenced sample was PBMCs, taken before any cancer treatment. The receptor set was obtained from a man aged 35 to 70 with stage II lung adenocarcinoma.

The CDR3 nucleotides read TGTGCCAGCAGTAGAGGGTTTCAGCCCCAGCATTTT. As protein: CASSRGFQPQHF. V and J are TRBV5-8 and TRBJ1-5; no firm D call. Germline assignment: CDR1 SGHTS and CDR2 YDEGEE. Trimming took off 5 bases at V and 6 bases at J, with 9 bases between the two ends. CDR3 length: 12 amino acids.

The rearrangement links TRBV11-3 to TRBJ2-3; TRBD1 aligns across 7 bases. The CDR3 has 15 residues. V was clipped by 3 bases and J by 6 bases; unmatched bases: 9. The germline CDR1 and CDR2 sequences are SGHNT and YENEEA. CDR3 protein: CASSLNRGRGDTQYF. CDR3 bases: TGTGCCAGCAGCTTGAACAGGGGAAGAGGTGATACGCAGTATTTT.

The rearrangement links TRBV7-8 to TRBJ2-5; 11 bases agree with TRBD2. The CDR3 loop spans 18 amino acids. CDR1 SGHVS and CDR2 FQNEAQ come from the germline V gene. J gave up 1 base and V 4 bases, and 11 bases lay outside the gene matches. The CDR3 sequence is CASSSPRLAGGLQETQYF. The CDR3 DNA reads as TGTGCCAGCAGCTCCCCCAGGCTAGCGGGGGGTCTCCAAGAGACCCAGTACTTC. The complete variable domain, with remaining parts taken from reference TRBV7-8 and TRBJ2-5, reads GAGVSQSPRYKVAKRGQDVALRCDPISGHVSLFWYQQALGQGPEFLTYFQNEAQLDKSGLPSDRFFAERPEGSVSTLKIQRTQQEDSAVYLCASSSPRLAGGLQETQYFGPGTRLLVL.

The rearrangement joins TRBV5-6 to TRBJ2-7; TRBD1 matches 7 bases. Germline assignment: CDR1 SGHDT and CDR2 YYEEEE. Losses at the gene ends were 5 bases for V and 3 bases for J; bases not matched to a gene: 11. CDR3 length: 15 amino acids. CDR3 in DNA: TGTGCCAGCAGACACGGACAGGACATCCACTACGAGCAGTACTTC. Protein product: CASRHGQDIHYEQYF.

The chain joins TRBV2 to TRBJ1-5; 11 nucleotides agree with TRBD1. CDR3 length: 15 residues. The trim removed 7 bases at V and 5 bases at J, leaving 7 bases unmatched. In germline, CDR1 is SNHLY, CDR2 FYNNEI. The CDR3 loop reads CASTRTGGFDQPQHF. CDR3 in DNA: TGTGCCAGCACTAGGACAGGGGGCTTCGATCAGCCCCAGCATTTT.

V usage is TRBV30 and J usage is TRBJ1-3; D uncertain. CDR1 is GTSNPN, CDR2 SVGIG, per germline (reference sequence). CDR3 length: 13 residues. Trimming cost V 1 base and J 0 bases, with 4 bases left between them. CDR3 sequence (DNA): TGTGCCTGGAGTGAGGACTCTGGAAACACCATATATTTT. Its translation: CAWSEDSGNTIYF.

The rearrangement links TRBV5-4 to TRBJ2-2; TRBD2 matches at 9 bases. Trimming at V came to 0 bases and at J to 0 bases, leaving 3 bases not matched to a gene. The CDR3 has 17 amino acids. The germline gives CDR1 SGHNT, CDR2 YYREEE (reference sequence). The CDR3 DNA reads TGTGCCAGCAGCTTGGAAGCGGGGGGCCCGAACACCGGGGAGCTGTTTTTT. The encoded protein is CASSLEAGGPNTGELFF.

The chain employs TRBV4-1 and TRBJ1-6, with no clear D. The CDR3 is 20 residues long. CDR1 and CDR2 (germline): MGHRA, YSYEKL. Trimming took off 0 bases at V and 0 bases at J, with 18 bases between the two ends. CDR3 protein: CASSQEGGPRSSSYNSPLHF. CDR3 bases: TGCGCCAGCAGCCAAGAAGGAGGGCCCAGGTCGAGCTCCTATAATTCACCCCTCCACTTT.

The rearrangement uses TRBV27 and TRBJ1-1, with a weak D call TRBD1 (5 bases). CDR1 MNHEY and CDR2 SMNVEV come from the germline V gene (reference sequence). The CDR3 covers 13 residues. Trimming stripped 2 bases from V and 3 bases from J, with 7 bases between. CDR3 DNA sequence: TGTGCCAGCAGTTTAAAAGGGGACACTGAAGCTTTCTTT. Protein: CASSLKGDTEAFF.

This rearrangement joins TRBV5-6 to TRBJ2-2; unclear D gene. The V end lost 2 bases, the J end lost 2 bases, and 7 bases lay between the germline ends. From germline, CDR1 is SGHDT and CDR2 YYEEEE. This CDR3 is 14 amino acids long. This CDR3 reads CASSFGFNTGELFF. Here the CDR3 DNA reads TGTGCCAGCAGCTTCGGATTTAACACCGGGGAGCTGTTTTTT.

This chain joins TRBV7-3 and TRBJ1-1; D is unresolved. The CDR3 consists of 13 residues. V was pared by 6 bases and J by 2 bases, with 10 bases between. CDR1 is SGHTA and CDR2 is FQGTGA in the germline V gene. CDR3 sequence reads: CASSRTYNTEAFF. CDR3 DNA sequence: TGTGCCAGCAGTCGGACGTATAACACTGAAGCTTTCTTT.

The chain uses TRBV5-1 and TRBJ1-1; D is ambiguous. The CDR3 sequence is 17 residues long. The germline V gene has CDR1 SGHRS and CDR2 YFSETQ. Trimming took off 0 bases at V and 1 base at J, with 16 bases between the two ends. CDR3 residues: CASSLDHGGLSNTEAFF. The CDR3 DNA reads TGCGCCAGCAGCTTGGACCACGGCGGTCTGTCGAACACTGAAGCTTTCTTT.

V usage is TRBV4-1 and J usage is TRBJ2-2, with a weak D call TRBD1 (6 bases). Germline V gives CDR1 MGHRA, CDR2 YSYEKL. Trimming cost V 5 bases and J 1 base, with 11 bases left between them. The CDR3 consists of 15 residues. CDR3: CASSVTGLNTGELFF. CDR3 bases: TGCGCCAGCAGCGTTACAGGGTTGAACACCGGGGAGCTGTTTTTT.

The V gene is TRBV6-1, the J gene TRBJ2-1, with D perhaps matching TRBD2 (5 bases). The CDR3 length is 13 residues. V shed 7 bases and J shed 5 bases, with 12 bases lying between them. Germline lookup yields CDR1 MNHNS and CDR2 SASEGT. The CDR3 nucleotides read TGTGCCAGCACCGTATCCGGGAACAATGAGCAGTTCTTC. Protein: CASTVSGNNEQFF.

This clone appeared a single time. This chain uses TRBV25-1 with TRBJ1-3; D is uncertain. The V gene's germline CDR1 is MGHDK and CDR2 SYGVNS. There are 16 residues in the CDR3. Trimming left V 0 bases short and J 0 bases short, with 9 bases between. CDR3 nucleotides: TGTGCCAGCAGTGAATATGAAGACCCCTCTGGAAACACCATATATTTT. It encodes CASSEYEDPSGNTIYF. Full variable domain (rest looked up from reference TRBV25-1 and TRBJ1-3): EADIYQTPRYLVIGTGKKITLECSQTMGHDKMYWYQQDPGMELHLIHYSYGVNSTEKGDLSSESTVSRIRTEHFPLTLESARPSHTSQYLCASSEYEDPSGNTIYFGEGSWLTVV.

The rearrangement links TRBV19 to TRBJ1-5; D remains ambiguous. Germline CDR1 LNHDA, CDR2 SQIVND (reference sequence). V was trimmed by 3 bases and J by 7 bases, leaving 16 bases between them. The CDR3 runs to 15 residues. Here the CDR3 reads CASSISVEGRQPQHF. The CDR3 bases are TGTGCCAGTAGTATCTCGGTTGAGGGAAGGCAGCCCCAGCATTTT.

The rearrangement joins TRBV11-3 to TRBJ2-1; 10 nucleotides match TRBD1. The CDR3 runs to 17 residues. The ends lost 3 bases at V and 0 bases at J; junction bases unmatched: 5. CDR1 and CDR2 (germline): SGHNT, YENEEA. The CDR3 DNA reads TGTGCCAGCAGCTTGGGGACAGGGGTCAGCTCCTACAATGAGCAGTTCTTC. As protein: CASSLGTGVSSYNEQFF.

The chain employs TRBV13 and TRBJ1-2, with D uncertain. The CDR3 spans 12 residues. Germline V gives CDR1 PRHDT, CDR2 FYEKMQ (reference sequence). V shed 3 bases and J shed 3 bases, with 5 bases lying between them. The CDR3 nucleotides read TGTGCCAGCAGCTTCCAAGACTATGGCTACACCTTC. Protein sequence: CASSFQDYGYTF.

The chain combines TRBV9 with TRBJ2-4; maybe TRBD1 (6 bases). Germline V gene sequence: CDR1 SGDLS, CDR2 YYNGEE. V lost 4 bases and J lost 0, with 23 bases in between. The CDR3 length is 19 residues. DNA of the CDR3: TGTGCCAGCAGCCCCAGCGACAGGACCCTGATTCTAGCCAAAAACATTCAGTACTTC. Encoded protein: CASSPSDRTLILAKNIQYF.

This clone was counted only a few times. The V call is TRBV5-1, the J call TRBJ2-7, with 8 bases fitting TRBD1. J was trimmed by 2 bases and V by 1 base; bases with no gene match: 8. There are 16 residues in the CDR3. The germline V gene has CDR1 SGHRS and CDR2 YFSETQ. The CDR3 reads CASSLTGTGNAYEQYF. Here the CDR3 DNA reads TGCGCCAGCAGCTTGACCGGGACAGGTAATGCCTACGAGCAGTACTTC. Using reference TRBV5-1 and TRBJ2-7 for the parts outside the CDR3, the full variable domain is KAGVTQTPRYLIKTRGQQVTLSCSPISGHRSVSWYQQTPGQGLQFLFEYFSETQRNKGNFPGRFSGRQFSNSRSEMNVSTLELGDSALYLCASSLTGTGNAYEQYFGPGTRLTVT.

V is TRBV6-1 and J is TRBJ1-1; no reliable D call. Germline lookup yields CDR1 MNHNS and CDR2 SASEGT. V was clipped by 4 bases and J by 4 bases, with 19 bases between them. The CDR3 sequence is 16 residues long. The CDR3, as DNA: TGTGCCAGCAGTGGACCGGGCCTCGAGCGTGGCACTGAAGCTTTCTTT. Translated, it gives CASSGPGLERGTEAFF.

This clone has a single count. The chain joins TRBV25-1 to TRBJ1-4; TRBD1 is a possible D gene (5 bases). The CDR3 has 14 amino acids. In germline, CDR1 is MGHDK, CDR2 SYGVNS. With 4 bases removed from V and 4 bases from J, the gap between germline ends came to 10 bases. The CDR3 DNA is TGTGCCAGCAGTGGGGGCACCCGTAATGAAAAACTGTTTTTT. Its translation: CASSGGTRNEKLFF.

By sample fraction, this clone is medium-sized. The CDR3 DNA reads as TGTGCCAGCAGCTTTGGGGGGGGCTCCTACGAGCAGTACGTC. This gives the protein CASSFGGGSYEQYV. The rearrangement joins TRBV11-2 to TRBJ2-7; 7 bases are shared with TRBD2. Looked up from germline, CDR1 is SGHAT and CDR2 is FQNNGV. The CDR3 runs 14 residues. Trimming took 3 bases from V and 0 from J; bases not matched to a gene: 2.

V gene TRBV7-9 combines with J gene TRBJ1-1, with D uncertain. Trimming left V 1 base short and J 1 base short, with 10 bases between. In germline, CDR1 is SEHNR, CDR2 FQNEAQ (reference sequence). The CDR3 runs 15 residues. In DNA form, the CDR3 reads TGTGCCAGCAGCTTAGACCCGGACTGGAACACTGAAGCTTTCTTT. This sequence encodes CASSLDPDWNTEAFF.

J is TRBJ1-1 and V is TRBV29-1, with D hard to call. The CDR3 covers 13 residues. V was pared by 6 bases and J by 0 bases, with 11 bases between. Germline assignment: CDR1 SQVTM and CDR2 ANQGSEA. The CDR3 loop reads CSVMDGLNTEAFF. The CDR3 bases are TGCAGCGTCATGGACGGATTGAACACTGAAGCTTTCTTT.

The V gene is TRBV28, the J gene TRBJ1-5; D possibly corresponds to TRBD1 (6 bases). The germline CDR1 and CDR2 sequences are MDHEN and SYDVKM. The CDR3 sequence is 14 residues long. The V gene lost 8 bases and the J gene lost 6 bases, with 17 bases spanning the gap. In DNA, the CDR3 is TGTGCCAGCGGTCCACAGGGTGAGGGTCAGCCCCAGCATTTT. This encodes CASGPQGEGQPQHF.

The gene calls are TRBV6-5 and TRBJ2-7, with D unresolved. CDR1 is MNHEY, CDR2 SVGAGI, per germline. The CDR3 spans 16 residues. The ends were cut back, 0 bases at V and 0 bases at J, with 12 bases in the middle. The CDR3 loop reads CASSYSGAYSSYEQYF. The CDR3 nucleotides read TGTGCCAGCAGTTACTCGGGCGCCTATAGCTCCTACGAGCAGTACTTC.